This TCR beta chain was captured by sequencing in a study of T cell repertoires in cytomegalovirus infection. In the study overall: Carrying CMV and the relevant HLA type showed in public TCR beta signatures.

This clonotype was picked up many times. Its specificity is unknown. TCRdb reprocessed the reads with MiXCR, giving one entry per CDR3 protein. Of around 210,000 distinct CDR3 sequences listed, 6% to 8% are singletons. Per the germline V gene, CDR1 is SGHTA and CDR2 is FQGNSA. The CDR3 covers 14 residues. Trimming removed 6 bases from V and 7 bases from J; junction bases left unmatched: 2. General study findings and limits: Across the ex vivo response, the dominant clonotypes were HLA-C-restricted CMV-specific TCR beta clonotypes. Using cumulative public TCR beta family frequency, the authors identified those who carried CMV together with the relevant HLA.

The chain links TRBV7-2 to TRBJ1-6, with TRBD1 identical over 11 bases. Sequencing was carried out using PBMCs. The receptor comes from a human donor in good health (CMV status not recorded). Some clones in this sample may be carry-over from other donors' samples. The CDR3 coding sequence is TGTGCCAGCAGTCGGACAGGGGGCAATTCACCCCTCCACTTT. It encodes CASSRTGGNSPLHF. Looking up the rest from reference TRBV7-2 and TRBJ1-6 gives the full variable domain: GAGVSQSPSNKVTEKGKDVELRCDPISGHTALYWYRQSLGQGLEFLIYFQGNSAPDKSGLPSDRFSAERTGGSVSTLTIQRTQQEDSAVYLCASSRTGGNSPLHFGNGTRLTVT.